This entry is about one TCR beta chain. Its target is not known. The data stem from a study of identical twins. TCRdb re-called the 5' RACE reads with MiXCR, one entry per CDR3 protein. The sample has 600,000 to 700,000 distinct CDR3 sequences, 21% seen once. Whole-study findings and limits: Twin sharing of out-of-frame TCR alpha was underestimated by models in monozygotic pairs.

V trimming: 1 base; J trimming: 8 bases; junction bases outside the gene matches: 4. Looked up from germline, CDR1 is MNHEY and CDR2 is SMNVEV (reference sequence). CDR3 length equals 15 residues. This sample was shared with a second study, whose subject was T cells expressing NK-cell markers. That report notes: These clonotypes, the leaders elsewhere, also led the CD3+CD56-NKG2C+ fraction in a few donors.

The sequencing sample was made of PBMCs. The chain couples TRBV27 to TRBJ2-1; 11 nucleotides line up with TRBD2. The receptor comes from a woman aged 18-29 years in good health. The CDR3 reads CASSLLAGGFYEQFF. The CDR3 nucleotides read TGTGCCAGCAGTTTATTAGCGGGAGGGTTCTATGAGCAGTTCTTC.